The entry below gives a single T cell receptor (beta chain) sequence along with its context. In the authors' workflow: Nucleated cell counts were estimated from reference gene primer amplification. Libraries were prepared by immunoSEQ multiplex PCR; TCRdb keeps only in-frame clonotypes and omits some of them. For V, J and clone size, that table is used; D and trimming come from the DNA. The sample has fewer than 85,000 clones, 82% seen once. The entry originates in a study of blood T cell repertoires in COVID-19. Across the study: Whether acute or convalescent, the COVID-19 samples came from the United States, Italy and Spain. PBMCs, B-cell-depleted T cells, or T cells were the source of the cDNA or gDNA that made up the material.

The CDR3 spans 13 residues. The ends lost 1 base at V and 6 bases at J; junction bases unmatched: 2. Germline V gene sequence: CDR1 SGHDT, CDR2 YYEEEE. This chain uses TRBV5-6 with TRBJ1-2, with TRBD1 matching over 8 bases. The clonotype comes from a woman between 55 and 75 years old with acute or convalescent COVID-19. Sequencing was carried out using peripheral blood. CDR3 protein: CASSLPGGDGYTF. CDR3 sequence (DNA): TGTGCCAGCAGCTTGCCAGGGGGCGATGGCTACACCTTC.